This TCR beta chain comes out of a study of cytomegalovirus exposure and HLA in healthy donors. Measured with immunoSEQ multiplex PCR; TCRdb has only the in-frame clones, and not every one. This table has 200,000 or so clones, approximately 80% appearing once. Germline V CDR1 and CDR2: MDHEN, SYDVKM. The CDR3 spans 15 residues. V lost 10 bases and J 3 bases, leaving 19 bases between the germline ends. The sequence came from a woman aged 25-40 years in good health and CMV-seropositive. Sequencing used PBMCs. The chain links TRBV28 to TRBJ1-5; D unclear. The CDR3 reads CATNRGFVVNQPQHF. CDR3 coding DNA: TGTGCCACTAACCGAGGTTTCGTCGTCAATCAGCCCCAGCATTTT.